The 11 T cell receptor beta chains given below trace back to one sample, sequenced in a study of early T cells in non-severe SARS-CoV-2 infection. TCRdb re-called the 5' RACE reads with MiXCR, one entry per CDR3 protein. The sample records about 35,000 distinct CDR3 sequences, 5% to 7% being singletons. Sequencing used whole blood. The origin of the receptors is an adult who was a healthcare worker with PCR-confirmed SARS-CoV-2 infection or an uninfected control (not recorded which).

This clonotype was recorded many times. This chain links TRBV5-1 with TRBJ2-1, with 9 bases aligning to TRBD1. Germline CDR1 and CDR2: SGHRS and YFSETQ. This CDR3 has 12 amino acids. V was clipped by 4 bases and J by 11 bases; unmatched bases: 4. DNA for the CDR3: TGCGCCAGCAGCACGGGACAGGGCCAGCAGTTCTTC. It encodes CASSTGQGQQFF.

This clonotype was picked up many times. V usage is TRBV3-1 and J usage is TRBJ2-7, with 8 bases fitting TRBD2. This CDR3 is built from 15 residues. Unmatched junction bases numbered 4, after V lost 1 base and J lost 2 bases. Germline lookup yields CDR1 LGHDT and CDR2 YNNKEL (reference sequence). In DNA form, the CDR3 reads TGTGCCAGCAGCCAAGTGTCGGGGGGGCCCTACGAGCAGTACTTC. Translation: CASSQVSGGPYEQYF.

This clonotype was recorded at least ten times. The rearrangement joins TRBV4-3 to TRBJ2-3, with 12 bases fitting TRBD2. J gave up 4 bases and V 0 bases, and 5 bases lay outside the gene matches. Germline lookup yields CDR1 LGHNA and CDR2 YSLEER. This CDR3 is 17 amino acids long. The CDR3 nucleotides read TGCGCCAGCAGCCAAGATCGAAGACTAGCGGGGGCAGATACGCAGTATTTT. It codes for CASSQDRRLAGADTQYF.

V gene TRBV30 combines with J gene TRBJ2-2; the D gene is possibly TRBD2 (5 bases). The CDR3 length is 14 residues. Trimming took off 2 bases at V and 0 bases at J, with 7 bases between the two ends. In germline, CDR1 is GTSNPN, CDR2 SVGIG (reference sequence). Here the CDR3 reads CAWSTGTNTGELFF. The CDR3 DNA is TGTGCCTGGAGTACCGGGACGAACACCGGGGAGCTGTTTTTT.

In its sample, this clonotype was seen many times. The rearrangement joins TRBV5-1 to TRBJ2-3, with 7 positions matching TRBD2. V lost 0 bases, J lost 6 bases, and 10 bases stayed unmatched. This CDR3 contains 16 residues. Germline CDR1 reads SGHRS; CDR2 reads YFSETQ. DNA for the CDR3: TGCGCCAGCAGCTTGGTCGTGGTCGGGGGGACCGATACGCAGTATTTT. Translating it yields CASSLVVVGGTDTQYF.

The chain employs TRBV7-2 and TRBJ1-2, with 8 bases that match TRBD1. Germline values: CDR1 SGHTA, CDR2 FQGNSA. There are 13 residues in the CDR3. With 3 bases clipped from V and 4 bases from J, the junction kept 1 base outside the gene matches. CDR3 nucleotide sequence: TGTGCCAGCAGCTTTGGACAGGGCTATGGCTACACCTTC. This sequence encodes CASSFGQGYGYTF.

A few counts support this clonotype. The chain employs TRBV28 and TRBJ1-1; tentative D call: TRBD1 (5 bases). Germline V lookup: CDR1 MDHEN, CDR2 SYDVKM. Trimming took 11 bases from V and 1 from J, leaving 14 bases between them. The CDR3 contains 13 residues. The CDR3 coding sequence is TGTGCCGGATCCTCTGGGACGAACACTGAAGCTTTCTTT. Protein: CAGSSGTNTEAFF.

The gene calls are TRBV7-9 and TRBJ2-3; 10 positions agree with TRBD2. V was clipped by 1 base and J by 2 bases; unmatched bases: 3. This CDR3 is 16 amino acids long. Germline assignment: CDR1 SEHNR and CDR2 FQNEAQ (reference sequence). CDR3 nucleotides: TGTGCCAGCAGCTTAGTAGCGGGGGGACTCACAGATACGCAGTATTTT. Encoded protein: CASSLVAGGLTDTQYF.

This clonotype has a count of ten or more. The chain combines TRBV7-9 with TRBJ1-5; D not resolved. The CDR3 is 12 amino acids. Trimming cost V 5 bases and J 5 bases, with 7 bases left between them. Germline V gives CDR1 SEHNR, CDR2 FQNEAQ (reference sequence). In DNA, the CDR3 is TGTGCCAGCAGCGGAACCGATCAGCCCCAGCATTTT. Translating gives CASSGTDQPQHF.

There are a few counts of this clonotype. This sequence joins TRBV6-1 and TRBJ2-5, with 8 bases aligning to TRBD2. This CDR3 has 14 residues. With V trimmed by 8 bases and J by 2 bases, 7 bases remained unmatched. Germline V CDR1 and CDR2: MNHNS, SASEGT. DNA for the CDR3: TGTGCCAGCGCCGGACTAGCCCCACAAGAGACCCAGTACTTC. It encodes CASAGLAPQETQYF.

This clonotype was counted ten times or more. CDR3 sequence reads: CSAPLPGQGLYNSPLHF. Written as DNA, the CDR3 is TGCAGTGCTCCCCTTCCGGGACAGGGCCTATATAATTCACCCCTCCACTTT. This rearrangement joins TRBV20-1 to TRBJ1-6; TRBD1 matches at 9 bases. The CDR3 is made up of 17 amino acids. CDR1 is DFQATT, CDR2 SNEGSKA, per germline (reference sequence). V was clipped by 5 bases and J by 4 bases; unmatched bases: 12.